These 13 T cell receptor beta chains originate from one sample sequenced in a study of cytomegalovirus exposure and HLA in healthy donors. Primers: 60 Vbeta forward and 13 Jbeta reverse. The repertoire was sequenced with immunoSEQ multiplex PCR; TCRdb's copy has only in-frame clones and lacks some. The sample yields 95,000 to 150,000 clones, around 70% seen once. Sequenced sample: PBMCs. All receptors derive from a woman between 40 and 55 years old in good health and CMV-seronegative.

CDR3 in amino acids: CASSWTMAGEQFF. The CDR3 nucleotides read TGTGCCAGCAGCTGGACAATGGCAGGGGAGCAGTTCTTC. J is TRBJ2-1 and V is TRBV5-4, with D possibly TRBD1 on 5 matching bases. Trimming took off 3 bases at V and 10 bases at J, with 14 bases between the two ends. CDR3 length: 13 amino acids. Germline lookup yields CDR1 SGHNT and CDR2 YYREEE (reference sequence).

This clone appeared once. V and J are TRBV5-4 and TRBJ1-1, with D unclear. The V gene's germline CDR1 is SGHNT and CDR2 YYREEE (reference sequence). There are 14 residues in the CDR3. V lost 0 bases and J 3 bases, leaving 9 bases between the germline ends. CDR3 nucleotide sequence: TGTGCCAGCAGCTTGGCTCAGACATACACTGAAGCTTTCTTT. Amino acids: CASSLAQTYTEAFF.

This clone was seen a single time. The V call is TRBV7-6, the J call TRBJ1-1; TRBD1 aligns across 8 bases. CDR3 length: 15 amino acids. Unmatched junction bases numbered 5, after V lost 5 bases and J lost 0 bases. CDR1 and CDR2 (germline): SGHVS, FNYEAQ. The CDR3 protein is CASSPGQGMNTEAFF. CDR3 nucleotide sequence: TGTGCCAGCAGCCCTGGACAGGGCATGAACACTGAAGCTTTCTTT.

The J gene is TRBJ2-2, the V gene TRBV28, with D maybe TRBD2 (7 bases). This CDR3 region has 16 residues. Per germline, CDR1 MDHEN and CDR2 SYDVKM. Trimming pared 8 bases from V and 0 bases from J, leaving 16 bases between. The CDR3 sequence: CASGGGGDANTGELFF. DNA for the CDR3: TGTGCCAGCGGAGGGGGAGGGGACGCGAACACCGGGGAGCTGTTTTTT.

V gene TRBV27 combines with J gene TRBJ2-3; 7 bases are a match to TRBD1. The CDR3 length is 14 residues. With V trimmed by 3 bases and J by 4 bases, 4 bases remained unmatched. Germline CDR1 and CDR2: MNHEY and SMNVEV (reference sequence). The CDR3 DNA reads TGTGCCAGCAGTTTTTGGCAGGGGGCAGATACGCAGTATTTT. Its translation is CASSFWQGADTQYF.

The V gene is TRBV10-3, the J gene TRBJ2-7, with 9 nucleotides matching TRBD1. The V and J ends lost 8 bases and 3 bases, in that order; junction bases with no gene match: 11. Germline CDR1 reads ENHRY; CDR2 reads SYGVKD. This CDR3 has 15 amino acids. The CDR3 spells CAIGGTGLRGYEQYF. The CDR3 nucleotides read TGTGCCATCGGGGGGACAGGGCTAAGGGGCTACGAGCAGTACTTC.

This clone has just a few counts. The chain couples TRBV28 to TRBJ1-6, with TRBD1 matching over 12 bases. The J segment lost 8 bases and the V segment lost 5 bases, leaving 13 bases of the junction unmatched. The germline V gene has CDR1 MDHEN and CDR2 SYDVKM. CDR3 length: 18 residues. CDR3 sequence (DNA): TGTGCCAGCAGTCCGTCCCCGGGACAGGGGGCTCGCGATTCACCCCTCCACTTT. It is translated as CASSPSPGQGARDSPLHF.

The chain employs TRBV25-1 and TRBJ2-7; 9 bases line up with TRBD1. J gave up 0 bases and V 9 bases, and 6 bases lay outside the gene matches. Per the germline V gene, CDR1 is MGHDK and CDR2 is SYGVNS. CDR3 length: 14 residues. The CDR3 region has the DNA TGTGCCAGTGCCGGACAGGGGAGCTCCTACGAGCAGTACTTC. Translated, it gives CASAGQGSSYEQYF.

This clone was seen a few times. V is TRBV4-3 and J is TRBJ1-5; D not certain. Germline-derived CDR1 and CDR2 are LGHNA and YSLEER. CDR3 length: 15 amino acids. The V and J ends lost 0 bases and 6 bases respectively, with 12 bases between them. The CDR3 DNA reads TGCGCCAGCAGCCAAGACCTGTTGCGTTCTCAGCCCCAGCATTTT. Its translation: CASSQDLLRSQPQHF.

This clone was found a few times. The chain combines TRBV5-8 with TRBJ2-7; 15 nucleotides line up with TRBD2. Per germline, CDR1 SGHTS and CDR2 YDEGEE. Trimming cost V 4 bases and J 4 bases; bases outside gene matches: 18. The CDR3 length is 20 residues. The CDR3 region is CASSLQHVGTSGRRGYEQYF. CDR3 sequence (DNA): TGTGCCAGCAGCCTCCAACATGTCGGGACTAGCGGGAGGAGGGGATACGAGCAGTACTTC. Using reference TRBV5-8 and TRBJ2-7 for the parts outside the CDR3, the full variable domain is EAGVTQSPTHLIKTRGQQATLRCSPISGHTSVYWYQQALGLGLQFLLWYDEGEERNRGNFPPRFSGRQFPNYSSELNVNALELEDSALYLCASSLQHVGTSGRRGYEQYFGPGTRLTVT.

The chain joins TRBV5-5 to TRBJ2-1; TRBD2 matches at 13 bases. This CDR3 has 16 amino acids. V dropped 4 bases and J dropped 9; count of bases not matched to a gene: 10. The germline V gene has CDR1 SGHKS and CDR2 YYEKEE (reference sequence). CDR3 sequence reads: CASSPLTSGGIGEQFF. CDR3 in DNA: TGTGCCAGCAGCCCACTGACTAGCGGGGGGATCGGTGAGCAGTTCTTC.

This clone was seen just once. The chain recombines TRBV19 with TRBJ2-1; D perhaps matches TRBD2 (6 bases). V was pared by 7 bases and J by 6 bases, with 22 bases between. This CDR3 is built from 16 residues. Germline CDR1 and CDR2: LNHDA and SQIVND (reference sequence). The chain's CDR3 is CASTARRLAPRNEQFF. The CDR3 DNA reads TGTGCCAGTACCGCCCGCCGTCTAGCGCCCCGCAATGAGCAGTTCTTC.

The CDR3: CASGAGKGQFF. The CDR3, as DNA: TGTGCTAGTGGGGCAGGGAAGGGGCAGTTCTTC. The J gene is TRBJ2-1, the V gene TRBV12-5; TRBD1 is a possible D gene (5 bases). The germline V gene has CDR1 LGHNT and CDR2 FRNRAP. V lost 6 bases and J lost 12, with 12 bases in between. This CDR3 is built from 11 residues.